The rows below give T cell receptor beta chains drawn from one sample of a study of spatial heterogeneity in lung cancer. TCRdb reprocessed the 5' RACE reads with MiXCR, giving one entry per CDR3 protein. The sample gives around 27,000 distinct CDR3 sequences, roughly 6% of which show up once; roughly a fifth is in the top ten. Specimen: PBMCs, collected at follow-up. The receptors were sampled from a male donor with early-stage non-small cell lung cancer. Both conserved end residues are part of each CDR3. Fields, in order: V gene, clone size, J gene, D gene, CDR3 DNA, CDR3 protein. A D gene is named only where the DNA matches it firmly. Size values are once, few and many counts, or a class for expanded clones, and some rows have none.

>TRBV29-1|many|TRBJ1-1|TRBD1
TGCAGCGTTGAACGGCAGGGGGCTAACACTGAAGCTTTCTTT
CSVERQGANTEAFF
>TRBV19|.|TRBJ2-2|.
TGTGCCAGTAGTACGGAAACCCGGGAGCTGTTTTTT
CASSTETRELFF
>TRBV12-3/TRBV12-4|many|TRBJ2-2|TRBD2
TGTGCCAGCACCCCGGGACTAGCGGGGACCGGGGAGCTGTTTTTT
CASTPGLAGTGELFF
>TRBV4-1|many|TRBJ2-5|.
TGCGCCAGCAGCCCGGAATCGGATCACTCACAAGAGACCCAGTACTTC
CASSPESDHSQETQYF
>TRBV12-5|many|TRBJ1-4|TRBD1
TGTGCTAGTGGTACGGACAGGGGTTCTGAAAAACTGTTTTTT
CASGTDRGSEKLFF
>TRBV5-1|many|TRBJ2-1|.
TGCGCCAGCAGGTATACCGGGACGTCTACTAATGAGCAGTTCTTC
CASRYTGTSTNEQFF
>TRBV6-2/TRBV6-3|many|TRBJ1-1|.
TGTGCCAGCAGTCAACACGTCGGGGGGCGGACTGAAGCTTTCTTT
CASSQHVGGRTEAFF
>TRBV28|medium-sized|TRBJ2-1|.
TGTGCCACCGCGGGACAGAACGACAATGAGCAGTTCTTC
CATAGQNDNEQFF
>TRBV20-1|many|TRBJ2-1|TRBD1
TGCAGTGCTAGAGGGACAGGGAACAATGAGCAGTTCTTC
CSARGTGNNEQFF
>TRBV3-1|few|TRBJ1-2|TRBD1
TGTGCCAGCAGCCAAGATACTACAGGGGCTGTTGGCTACACCTTC
CASSQDTTGAVGYTF
>TRBV6-5|.|TRBJ1-5|.
TGTGCCAGCAGTTTTAACGGCTTTGGCCAGCCCCAGCATTTT
CASSFNGFGQPQHF
>TRBV4-3|medium-sized|TRBJ2-5|.
TGCGCCAGCAGCCGCGATCTTACAGGAAGAGAGACCCAGTACTTC
CASSRDLTGRETQYF
>TRBV12-3/TRBV12-4|many|TRBJ2-3|.
TGTGCCACGGGACGGGGGAGGTCAGATACGCAGTATTTT
CATGRGRSDTQYF
>TRBV5-1|many|TRBJ2-2|.
TGCGCCAGCAGCTTGGGGGCAGCTCGCACCGGGGAGCTGTTTTTT
CASSLGAARTGELFF
>TRBV28|many|TRBJ1-2|TRBD1
TGTGCCAGCAGCCGCTTAACGACAGGGGTGGGCTATGGCTACACCTTC
CASSRLTTGVGYGYTF
>TRBV28|many|TRBJ1-5|TRBD1
TGTGCCAGCAGTTTAGGGGCTGGGCGCCAGGGGGGTAATCAGCCCCAGCATTTT
CASSLGAGRQGGNQPQHF
>TRBV7-9|once|TRBJ2-5|TRBD2
TGTGCCAGCAGCTTAGGTCAACTAGCGGGGCCGAAAGAGACCCAGTACTTC
CASSLGQLAGPKETQYF
>TRBV4-1|few|TRBJ2-5|TRBD1
TGCGCCAGCAGCCTTGGGTGGACAGGGGTAGAGACCCAGTACTTC
CASSLGWTGVETQYF
>TRBV7-3|.|TRBJ2-2|.
TGTGCCAGCAGCTTAGCTCAGGGCTACACCGGGGAGCTGTTTTTT
CASSLAQGYTGELFF
>TRBV12-3/TRBV12-4|many|TRBJ2-5|TRBD2
TGTGCCAGCAGCAAACAGGGGACTAGCGGACAAGAGACCCAGTACTTC
CASSKQGTSGQETQYF
>TRBV11-1|many|TRBJ1-2|.
TGTGCCAGCAGCTTTGGCACGGACTATGGCTACACCTTC
CASSFGTDYGYTF
>TRBV6-2/TRBV6-3|many|TRBJ1-1|.
TGTGCCAGCAAGGAGAACACTGAAGCTTTCTTT
CASKENTEAFF
>TRBV12-5|.|TRBJ2-2|TRBD2
TGTGCTAGCGGTTTGGTTCGCGGGACTAGCGAAGCCGGGGAGCTGTTTTTT
CASGLVRGTSEAGELFF
>TRBV7-2|many|TRBJ2-4|.
TGTGCCAGCAGCCAGCCGACGGGGGGCCTAGCCAAAAACATTCAGTACTTC
CASSQPTGGLAKNIQYF
>TRBV7-2|many|TRBJ1-1|.
TGTGCCAGCAGCTTAGCATCCTCGTACGCTTTCTTT
CASSLASSYAFF
>TRBV12-3/TRBV12-4|.|TRBJ1-5|TRBD1
TGTGCCAGCAGTTCGACAGGGGGCAGTCAGCCCCAGCATTTT
CASSSTGGSQPQHF
>TRBV6-4|few|TRBJ2-3|.
TGTGCCAGCAGTGAGAAATCCGCCCCGGATACGCAGTATTTT
CASSEKSAPDTQYF
>TRBV19|many|TRBJ2-1|.
TGTGCCAGTAGTATCTACCTGAACAATGAGCAGTTCTTC
CASSIYLNNEQFF
>TRBV29-1|many|TRBJ2-3|.
TGCAGCCCGACCTTAACCCAAACAGATACGCAGTATTTT
CSPTLTQTDTQYF
>TRBV20-1|.|TRBJ2-3|TRBD2
TGCAGTGCTAGCGGGGGGGCAATCACAGATACGCAGTATTTT
CSASGGAITDTQYF
>TRBV27|.|TRBJ2-2|TRBD1
TGTGCCAGCAGTTCGACAGGGACGAACACCGGGGAGCTGTTTTTT
CASSSTGTNTGELFF